This T cell receptor (beta chain) was obtained from a study of sequential checkpoint blockade in melanoma. Turning to the study itself: First-line arms were nivolumab then ipilimumab, or the reverse, randomized 1:1. Both treatment sequences were followed by maintenance nivolumab.

This sample's treatment: randomized to nivolumab then ipilimumab (arm A) or the reverse (arm B). From thawed PBMCs, live CD3+CD8+ cells negative for CD19 and CD56 were sorted. Clones were sequenced by immunoSEQ multiplex PCR, and TCRdb holds only the in-frame ones, with some missing. The sample carries fewer than 13,000 clones, 73% recorded once. The germline CDR1 and CDR2 sequences are MGHRA and YSYEKL. Trimming took 7 bases from V and 5 from J, leaving 6 bases between them. The CDR3 has 12 amino acids. The chain employs TRBV4-1 and TRBJ1-6; D remains unclear. This clonotype originated in a human donor with melanoma. The sample in question was CD8+ T cells sorted from blood (inferred from file names), obtained from a patient given nivolumab and ipilimumab in sequence. CDR3 DNA sequence: TGCGCCAGCACTTCGGATAATTCACCCCTCCACTTT. Encoded protein: CASTSDNSPLHF.